The 4 T cell receptor beta chains below come from one sample, sequenced in a study of tumor and adjacent non-tumor tissue in lung cancer. RNA was extracted from bulk tissue without any cell sorting. A modified ARM-PCR protocol with three rounds of nested PCR amplified TCRbeta. TCRdb re-derived calls from the multiplex PCR reads in MiXCR, one entry per CDR3 protein. The sample has about 79,000 distinct CDR3 sequences, just under 75% seen once; the top ten hold around 9.6%. What was sequenced was lung tumor tissue. All receptors derive from a woman in her thirties or forties with non-small cell lung cancer.

Concerning this clonotype itself: A clone one base away is much larger, so this may be a read error. The chain combines TRBV20-1 with TRBJ2-3, with D perhaps TRBD2 (5 bases). Germline CDR1 and CDR2: DFQATT and SNEGSKA (reference sequence). The CDR3 extends over 15 amino acids. The CDR3 protein is CSARDPSGTTNTQYF. The CDR3 nucleotides read TGCAGTGCTAGAGATCCCAGCGGAACCACAAATACGCAGTATTTT.

Concerning this clonotype: Germline and junction disagree at one end, which may indicate a read error. V usage is TRBV14 and J usage is TRBJ2-7; D is unclear. Germline CDR1 and CDR2: SGHDN and FVKESK. The CDR3 is 15 residues long. The CDR3, as DNA: TGTGCCAGCAGCCTTGCTCGGACCTCTTCCTACGAGCGGTACTTC. Translated, it gives CASSLARTSSYERYF.

This clonotype appeared many times. This chain connects TRBV12-3 or TRBV12-4 to TRBJ2-3; D is perhaps TRBD1 or TRBD2 (5 bases each). V was cut by 3 bases and J by 4 bases, with 14 bases left in between. The CDR3 extends over 15 amino acids. The CDR3, as DNA: TGTGCCAGCAGTTTCTCCGGGGCCGCGGCAGATACGCAGTATTTT. Its protein product is CASSFSGAAADTQYF.

This clonotype was picked up one time. Its ends do not fully match the called genes, so a read error is possible. The rearrangement links TRBV11-2 to TRBJ2-5; no definite D call. The CDR3 has 16 residues. Germline lookup yields CDR1 SGHAT and CDR2 FQNNGV. For the CDR3, the DNA is TGTGACAGCAGCTTAGTTGGGCGGAGAGCCCAAGAGGCCCAGTACTTC. Residues: CDSSLVGRRAQEAQYF.